This T cell receptor beta chain emerged from a study of cytomegalovirus exposure and HLA in healthy donors. Primers for the PCR totalled 60 Vbeta and 13 Jbeta. Sequencing was performed with immunoSEQ multiplex PCR; in TCRdb, only in-frame clones are kept and a portion is missing. The table includes roughly 110,000 clones, 74% detected once. Trimming took 0 bases from V and 6 from J; bases not matched to a gene: 4. This CDR3 has 15 amino acids. Germline assignment: CDR1 LNHNV and CDR2 YYDKDF (reference sequence). Sequencing was performed on PBMCs. The source of this sequence is a woman in her thirties or forties in good health and CMV-seropositive. The rearrangement links TRBV15 to TRBJ2-4; 8 bases are a match to TRBD1. CDR3 sequence reads: CATSRDNGQGNIQYF. The CDR3 DNA reads as TGTGCCACCAGCAGAGATAATGGACAGGGAAACATTCAGTACTTC.